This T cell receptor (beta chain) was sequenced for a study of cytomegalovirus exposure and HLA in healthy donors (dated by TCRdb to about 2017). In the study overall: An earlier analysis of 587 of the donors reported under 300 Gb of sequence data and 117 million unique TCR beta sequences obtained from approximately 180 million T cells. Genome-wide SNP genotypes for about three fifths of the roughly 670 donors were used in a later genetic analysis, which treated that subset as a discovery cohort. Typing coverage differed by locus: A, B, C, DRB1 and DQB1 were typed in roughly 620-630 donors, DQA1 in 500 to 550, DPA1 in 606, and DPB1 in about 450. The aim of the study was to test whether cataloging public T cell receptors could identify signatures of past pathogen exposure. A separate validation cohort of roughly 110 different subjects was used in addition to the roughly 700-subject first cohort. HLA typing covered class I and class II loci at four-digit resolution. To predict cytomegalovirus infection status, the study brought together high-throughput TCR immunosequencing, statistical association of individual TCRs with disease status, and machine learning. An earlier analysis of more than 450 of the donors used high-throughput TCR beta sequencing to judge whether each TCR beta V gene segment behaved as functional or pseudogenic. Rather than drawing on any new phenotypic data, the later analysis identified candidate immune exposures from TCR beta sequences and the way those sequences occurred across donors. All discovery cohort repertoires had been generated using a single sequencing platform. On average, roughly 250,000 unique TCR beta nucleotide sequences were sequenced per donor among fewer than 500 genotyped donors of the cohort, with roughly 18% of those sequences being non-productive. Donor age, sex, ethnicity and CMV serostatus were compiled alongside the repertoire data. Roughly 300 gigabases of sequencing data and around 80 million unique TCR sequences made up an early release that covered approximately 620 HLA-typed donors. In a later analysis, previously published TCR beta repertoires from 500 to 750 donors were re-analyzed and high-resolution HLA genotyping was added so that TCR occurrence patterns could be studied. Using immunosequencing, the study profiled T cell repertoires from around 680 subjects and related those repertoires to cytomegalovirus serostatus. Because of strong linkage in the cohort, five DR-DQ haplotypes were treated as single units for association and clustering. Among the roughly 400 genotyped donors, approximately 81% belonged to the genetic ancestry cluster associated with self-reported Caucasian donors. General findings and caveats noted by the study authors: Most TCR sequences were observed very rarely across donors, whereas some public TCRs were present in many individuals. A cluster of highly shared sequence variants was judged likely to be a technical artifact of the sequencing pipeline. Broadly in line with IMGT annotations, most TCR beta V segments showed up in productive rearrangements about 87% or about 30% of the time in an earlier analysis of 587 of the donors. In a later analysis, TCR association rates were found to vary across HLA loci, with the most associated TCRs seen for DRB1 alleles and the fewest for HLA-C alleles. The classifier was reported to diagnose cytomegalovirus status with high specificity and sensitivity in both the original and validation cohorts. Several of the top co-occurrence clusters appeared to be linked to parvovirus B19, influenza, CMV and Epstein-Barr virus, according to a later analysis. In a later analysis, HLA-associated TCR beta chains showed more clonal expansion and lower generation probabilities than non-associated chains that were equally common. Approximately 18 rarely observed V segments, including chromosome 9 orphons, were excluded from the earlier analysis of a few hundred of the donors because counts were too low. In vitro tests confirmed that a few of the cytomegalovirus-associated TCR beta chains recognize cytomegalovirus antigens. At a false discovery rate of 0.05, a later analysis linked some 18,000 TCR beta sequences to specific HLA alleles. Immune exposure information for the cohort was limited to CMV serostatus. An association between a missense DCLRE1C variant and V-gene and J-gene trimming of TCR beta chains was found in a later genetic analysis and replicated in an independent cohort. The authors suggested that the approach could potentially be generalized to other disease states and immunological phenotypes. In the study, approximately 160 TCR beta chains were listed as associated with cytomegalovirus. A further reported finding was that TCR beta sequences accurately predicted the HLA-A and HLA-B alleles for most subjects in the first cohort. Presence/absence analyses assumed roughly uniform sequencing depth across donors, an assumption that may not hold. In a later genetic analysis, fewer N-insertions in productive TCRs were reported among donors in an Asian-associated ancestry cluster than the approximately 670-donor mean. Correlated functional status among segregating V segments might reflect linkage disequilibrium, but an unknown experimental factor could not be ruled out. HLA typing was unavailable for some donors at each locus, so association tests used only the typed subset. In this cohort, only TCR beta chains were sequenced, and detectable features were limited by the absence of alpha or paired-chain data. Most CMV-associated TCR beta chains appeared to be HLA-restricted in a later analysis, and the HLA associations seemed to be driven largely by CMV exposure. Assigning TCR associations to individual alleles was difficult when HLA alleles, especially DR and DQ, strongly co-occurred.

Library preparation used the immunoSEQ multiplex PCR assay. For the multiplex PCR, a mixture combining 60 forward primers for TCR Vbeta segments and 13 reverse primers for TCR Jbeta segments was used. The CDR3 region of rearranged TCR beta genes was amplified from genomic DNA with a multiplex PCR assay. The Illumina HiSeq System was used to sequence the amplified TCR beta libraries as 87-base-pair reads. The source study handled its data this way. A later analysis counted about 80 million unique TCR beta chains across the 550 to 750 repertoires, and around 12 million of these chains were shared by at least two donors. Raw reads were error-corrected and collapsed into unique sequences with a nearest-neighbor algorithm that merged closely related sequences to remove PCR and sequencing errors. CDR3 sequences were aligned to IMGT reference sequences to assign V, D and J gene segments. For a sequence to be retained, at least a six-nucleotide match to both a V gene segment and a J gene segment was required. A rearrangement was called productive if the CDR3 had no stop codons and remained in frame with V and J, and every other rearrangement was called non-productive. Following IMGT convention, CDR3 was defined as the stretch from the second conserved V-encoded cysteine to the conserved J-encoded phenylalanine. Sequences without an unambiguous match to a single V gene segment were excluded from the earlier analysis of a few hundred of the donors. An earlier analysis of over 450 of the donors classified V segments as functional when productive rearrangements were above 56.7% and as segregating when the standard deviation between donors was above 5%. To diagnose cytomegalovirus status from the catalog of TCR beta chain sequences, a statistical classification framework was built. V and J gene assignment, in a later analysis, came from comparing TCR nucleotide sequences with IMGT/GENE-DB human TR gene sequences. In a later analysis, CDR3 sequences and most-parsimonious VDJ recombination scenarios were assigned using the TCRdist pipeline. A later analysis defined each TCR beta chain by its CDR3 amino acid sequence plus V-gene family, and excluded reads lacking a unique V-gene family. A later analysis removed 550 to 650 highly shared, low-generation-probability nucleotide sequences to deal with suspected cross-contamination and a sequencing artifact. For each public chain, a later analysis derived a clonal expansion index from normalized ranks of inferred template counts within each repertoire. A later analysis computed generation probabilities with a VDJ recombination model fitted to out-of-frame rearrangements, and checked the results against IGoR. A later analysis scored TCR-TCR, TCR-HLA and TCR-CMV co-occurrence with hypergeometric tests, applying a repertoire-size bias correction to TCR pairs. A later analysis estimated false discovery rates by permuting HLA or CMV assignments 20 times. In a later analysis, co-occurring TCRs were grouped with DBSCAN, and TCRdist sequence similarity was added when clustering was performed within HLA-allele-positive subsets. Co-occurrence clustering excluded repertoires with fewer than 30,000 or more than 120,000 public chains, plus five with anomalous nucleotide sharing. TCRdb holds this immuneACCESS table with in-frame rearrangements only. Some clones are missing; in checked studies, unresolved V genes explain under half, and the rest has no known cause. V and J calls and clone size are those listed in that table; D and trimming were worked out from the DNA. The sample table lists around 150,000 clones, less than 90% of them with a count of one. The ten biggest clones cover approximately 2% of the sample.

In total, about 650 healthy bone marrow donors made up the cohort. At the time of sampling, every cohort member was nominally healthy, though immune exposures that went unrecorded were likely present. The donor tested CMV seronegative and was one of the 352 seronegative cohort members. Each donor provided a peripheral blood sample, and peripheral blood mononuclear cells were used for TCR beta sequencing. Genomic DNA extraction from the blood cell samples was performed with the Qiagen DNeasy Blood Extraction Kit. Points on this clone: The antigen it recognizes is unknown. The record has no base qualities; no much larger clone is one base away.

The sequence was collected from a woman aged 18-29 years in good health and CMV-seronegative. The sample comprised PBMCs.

The CDR3 protein is CATGVPQETQYF. The nucleotide sequence reads as follows: TGTGCCACCGGGGTTCCTCAAGAGACCCAGTACTTC. Recombination linked TRBV10-3 to TRBJ2-5; possibly the D gene is TRBD2, per 5 matching bases. The CDR3 measures 12 amino acids from cysteine to phenylalanine. The sequence is cut down to CDR3 DNA, 36 bases in frame from base 1. V was cut back by 10 bases and J by 2 bases, leaving a gap of 11 bases between them. Reading the germline V gene gives CDR1 ENHRY and CDR2 SYGVKD.